This entry concerns a single T cell receptor beta chain. The antigen is not known. Sequenced by immunoSEQ multiplex PCR; TCRdb stores in-frame clones only, minus some. This repertoire shows approximately 21,000 clones, about 94% found once; its top ten account for roughly 2.1%. The regulatory T cell sort gate was CD4+CD25hiCD127low/negative. In germline, CDR1 is SGHRS, CDR2 YFSETQ. Trimming shortened V by 0 bases and J by 0 bases, and 7 bases separated the two germline ends. The CDR3 consists of 15 residues. These data belong to a study of B cell selection in AIRE deficiency. Whole-study findings and limits: Shorter CDR3s marked shared Treg sequences, biased toward few non-templated insertions.

The sequenced sample was Tregs sorted from PBMCs. The chain carries TRBV5-1 and TRBJ2-1, with TRBD2 as a possible D gene (6 bases). The TCR was taken from a human donor with AIRE deficiency. The DNA for the CDR3 is TGCGCCAGCAGCTTGGCGGACTACTCCTACAATGAGCAGTTCTTC. Translation gives CASSLADYSYNEQFF.